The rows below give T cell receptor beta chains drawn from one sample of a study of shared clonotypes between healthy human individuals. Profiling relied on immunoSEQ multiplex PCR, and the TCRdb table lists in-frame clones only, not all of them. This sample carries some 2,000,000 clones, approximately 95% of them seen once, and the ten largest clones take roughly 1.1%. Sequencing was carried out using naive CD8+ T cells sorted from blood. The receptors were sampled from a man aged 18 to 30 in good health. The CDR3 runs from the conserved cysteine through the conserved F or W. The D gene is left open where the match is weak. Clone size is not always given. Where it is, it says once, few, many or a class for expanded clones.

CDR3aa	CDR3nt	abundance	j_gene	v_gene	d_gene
CASSLRSPGQGYEQYF	TGTGCCAGCAGTTTAAGGTCACCGGGACAGGGGTACGAGCAGTACTTC	NA	TRBJ2-7	TRBV28	TRBD1
CASSSGWGNEQFF	TGTGCCAGCAGCTCAGGGTGGGGGAATGAGCAGTTCTTC	NA	TRBJ2-1	TRBV5-6	NA
CASSPWTSGGINEQFF	TGCGCCAGCAGCCCATGGACTAGCGGGGGGATAAATGAGCAGTTCTTC	NA	TRBJ2-1	TRBV5-1	TRBD2
CASLVRSDTGELFF	TGTGCCAGCCTAGTCCGGTCCGACACCGGGGAGCTGTTTTTT	NA	TRBJ2-2	TRBV2	NA
CAWSWGTNTGELFF	TGTGCCTGGAGTTGGGGTACGAACACCGGGGAGCTGTTTTTT	once	TRBJ2-2	TRBV30	NA
CASCTGGGELFF	TGTGCCAGCTGTACGGGAGGCGGGGAGCTGTTTTTT	once	TRBJ2-2	TRBV11-2	TRBD2
CASTFTGVADTQYF	TGTGCCAGCACCTTTACGGGGGTCGCAGATACGCAGTATTTT	NA	TRBJ2-3	TRBV6-6	NA
CASSLRAGGLYEQYF	TGCGCCAGCAGCTTACGAGCGGGGGGGCTGTACGAGCAGTACTTC	NA	TRBJ2-7	TRBV4-1	TRBD2
CASSVASDSYEQYF	TGTGCCAGCAGCGTAGCAAGTGACTCCTACGAGCAGTACTTC	NA	TRBJ2-7	TRBV9	NA
CASSLGAAYGYTF	TGTGCCAGCAGCTTAGGGGCAGCCTATGGCTACACCTTC	NA	TRBJ1-2	TRBV7-9	NA
CASSYTAKIQETQYF	TGTGCCAGCAGTTACACCGCAAAAATCCAAGAGACCCAGTACTTC	NA	TRBJ2-5	TRBV2	NA
CATSRDLGSGNTIYF	TGTGCCACCAGCAGAGATCTCGGGTCTGGAAACACCATATATTTT	NA	TRBJ1-3	TRBV15	NA
CASSLGTGVEAFF	TGTGCCAGCAGCTTAGGGACAGGGGTAGAAGCTTTCTTT	NA	TRBJ1-1	TRBV7-6	TRBD1
CASSKGPDKTSGSYEQYF	TGTGCCAGCAGCAAGGGCCCGGACAAGACTAGCGGTTCCTACGAGCAGTACTTC	few	TRBJ2-7	TRBV21-1	NA
CASSDRDRGLPYEQYF	TGTGCCAGCAGTGACCGGGACAGGGGGCTTCCCTACGAGCAGTACTTC	NA	TRBJ2-7	TRBV2	TRBD1
CASNPDRGLGTGELFF	TGTGCCAGCAATCCGGACAGGGGGCTTGGCACCGGGGAGCTGTTTTTT	NA	TRBJ2-2	TRBV25-1	TRBD1